The present T cell receptor (beta chain) was sequenced within a study of blood T cells in healthy people across ages (dated by TCRdb to between 2014 and 2017). For the study in its entirety: In model experiments, roughly one uniquely barcoded TCR beta cDNA molecule per two T cells was captured by template switching. To avoid experimental bias, donors of different ages were distributed randomly across sequencing lanes. To track age-related changes in TCR beta repertoire diversity, the study relied on deep sequencing normalized with unique cDNA molecular identifiers. Donors were grouped into four age groups: young (average about 15 years), middle-aged (approximately 41), aged (around 56) and long-lived (around 80). The study analyzed two additional independent replicas of 1 million unique cDNA reads from the same blood draw for two donors, one aged 18 to 30 and one aged 80 or older. Points the paper makes about the study in general: There was a strong correlation between observed TCR beta diversity and the percentage of naive T cells measured by flow cytometry. Because the CMV infection status of the donors was unknown, age-related changes in expanded clonotypes may potentially have been confounded. As age increased, observed TCR beta diversity per million T cells dropped in a roughly linear way, and a significant reduction was already evident by age approximately 40. Conclusive comparison of naive and antigen-experienced compartments was prevented by the profiling of bulk unsorted PBMCs. Estimates of total diversity based on one million sequenced T cells were regarded as lower bounds and as underestimates. Compared with the aged group, more naive CD4+ T cells, fewer expanded clones and increased TCR diversity were shown by the long-lived group, suggesting age selection.

Systemically healthy Caucasian individuals from Russia, around 38 in total and aged about 6 to 100 years, were included as donors. Around 10 milliliters of peripheral blood were drawn from each donor into EDTA-treated Vacutainer tubes. Ficoll-Paque density-gradient centrifugation was used to isolate PBMCs, with at least 6 million obtained per sample. Trizol reagent was used to extract total RNA from PBMCs, with at least 5 micrograms per sample. For every donor, flow cytometry on a PBMC aliquot measured the percentage of naive CD45RAhigh/CD27high T cells. The germline V gene gives CDR1 as SQVTM and CDR2 as ANQGSEA. V and J are trimmed by 7 bases and 3 bases, and the gene matches miss 4 bases of the junction. The CDR3 sequence holds 13 residues, the cysteine and phenylalanine included. The kept DNA is CDR3 alone, 39 bases in frame from the first base. This clonotype has ten or more counts. Its antigen is still unknown. Per-nucleotide qualities are absent, and no much larger clonotype sits a single base away.

Library preparation employed 5' RACE. The reads were generated on an Illumina HiSeq 2500. The second PCR ran for roughly 6 to 11 cycles and used a J-beta primer mix along with a sample-barcoded 5' primer. A template-switch 5' adaptor carrying 12 random nucleotides introduced a unique molecular identifier onto each TCR beta cDNA molecule. Each sample yielded at least 2.5 million CDR3-containing paired-end reads. First-strand cDNA synthesis was performed from all RNA using the Mint cDNA synthesis kit, with priming by a TRBC-specific oligonucleotide. All cDNA was treated with uracil-DNA glycosylase and then went through a first 18-cycle PCR with the universal primers M1SS and BC2_uni_R. In the paper's pipeline: Each sample was normalized by randomly selecting 1 million high-quality reads, each carrying a distinct molecular identifier. Reads sharing molecular identifiers were discarded rather than binned into consensus sequences. MiTCR, set to a Q25 quality threshold and the strictest error-elimination algorithm, was used for CDR3 identification, clonotype clustering and error correction. A nonparametric unseen species model with Euler transformation was used to estimate a lower bound on total TCR beta diversity. TCRdb applied fastp at Q25 and MiXCR to the public reads, then kept only in-frame beta chains. Identical CDR3 protein sequences are pooled into one entry, listed with their most common genes and DNA. Here the V and J calls rest on TCRdb's processing, not on the authors' analysis. This sample is represented by 1.5 million to 2 million distinct CDR3 sequences; approximately 28% of them were singletons. Approximately 7.7% of the sample is held by the ten biggest clonotypes.

The sequenced material came from blood. The clonotype comes from a woman aged 25 to 39 in good health. This receptor chain uses TRBV29-1 and TRBJ2-7; 12 bases in the junction line up with TRBD2. The DNA sequence is as follows: TGCAGCGGACGGACTAGCGGGAACTACGAGCAGTACTTC. It is translated as CSGRTSGNYEQYF.